This TCR beta chain was identified in a study of cytomegalovirus exposure and HLA in healthy donors. Study in general: When 350 to 400 donors were genotyped, roughly four fifths of them were found to fall in the Caucasian-associated ancestry cluster.

CDR1 and CDR2 from the germline V gene are SGHVS and FQNEAQ. The J segment lost 7 bases and the V segment lost 1 base, leaving 3 bases of the junction unmatched. This CDR3 has 14 amino acids. On this clone: Its antigen remains unidentified.

Findings of the study overall: Association of a missense DCLRE1C variant with TCR beta V- and J-gene trimming was reported in a later analysis.

A multiplex PCR was run with 60 Vbeta primers and 13 Jbeta primers. Profiled with immunoSEQ multiplex PCR; TCRdb holds only in-frame clones, not every one. This sample carries approximately 180,000 clones, approximately 85% of them seen once, and the ten largest clones take 1.5% to 2%. Sequenced input: PBMCs. This receptor was taken from a man aged 18-30 years in good health and CMV-seronegative. J is TRBJ1-4 and V is TRBV7-8, with TRBD1 matching over 7 bases. CDR3: CASSLGQGSEKLFF. In DNA form, the CDR3 reads TGTGCCAGCAGCTTAGGACAGGGAAGTGAAAAACTGTTTTTT.